This T cell receptor beta chain was obtained from a study of T cell repertoires in aging, cancer and after chemotherapy (dated by TCRdb to the late 2010s). For the wider study: Donors were distributed across six age groups ranging from 30 or younger to 70 or older, with at least three individuals included per group. In the solid tumor group, paired pre- and post-chemotherapy samples were obtained from brain tumor (glioblastoma) patients receiving temozolomide-based therapy. In total, the full dataset held millions of TCR reads. To examine immunoaging and T cell reconstitution after chemotherapy, the study profiled TCR beta repertoires in peripheral blood from healthy donors and cancer patients. Alongside under 100 healthy donors serving as a reference group, the cohort included approximately 220 cancer patients, of whom roughly 91 had hematological cancers and some 130 had solid cancers.

V is cut back by 1 base and J by 1 base, with 3 bases in the junction unmatched. The CDR3 sequence holds 16 residues, the cysteine and phenylalanine included. The sequence is cut down to CDR3 DNA, 48 bases in frame from base 1. From a lookup of the germline V gene, CDR1 and CDR2 are SGHTA and FQGNSA. This clonotype is medium-sized (0.01 to 0.1%). Its antigen specificity is not known. The sample holds no much larger clone one base away, and base qualities are not on file. Rearranged TRB sequences spanning V, D and J segments were amplified by multiplex touch-down PCR using a mixed TRB-A/B primer pool. Illumina adapters and sample indices were attached to the amplicons through two consecutive PCR reactions run with Phusion HS II polymerase. The amplicons were purified from gel with the NucleoSpin Gel and PCR Clean-up kit and then assessed with Qubit and an Agilent 2100 Bioanalyzer. The libraries were sequenced on an Illumina MiSeq with 600-cycle, single-indexed, paired-end runs. The source study handled its data this way. MiXCR versions 2.12 and 3.0.5 were used to process TRB sequences. Each unique CDR3 nucleotide sequence counted as one clone, and only productive sequences with at least two reads were retained. Shannon diversity, evenness, clonality (one minus evenness), and alpha-parameterized diversity profiles from alpha 0 to 5 were included as repertoire metrics. Generation probabilities of clones in paired pre- and post-chemotherapy samples were computed with the IGoR algorithm. Starting from the raw public reads, TCRdb applied fastp trimming at Q25, assembled clones with MiXCR and retained in-frame beta chains. CDR3 protein sequences are deduplicated, and each keeps its most common genes and DNA. TCRdb assigned the V and J calls; the authors' analysis was not used. For this sample there are some 2,100 distinct CDR3 sequences; 20% to 30% appear just once. The ten top clones hold approximately 10% of the sample.

Genomic DNA extracted from peripheral blood, rather than sorted cells or RNA, was used as the source for amplification of TCR beta rearrangements. The paper as a whole reports these results and caveats: An increase in median generation probability over the chemotherapy interval was observed in both cancer cohorts, suggesting that the repertoire was reconstituted through rebound thymic output. It was noted by the authors that conclusions about immunological memory after chemotherapy cannot be drawn from the repertoire data. Significantly lower blood TCR diversity and higher clonality were observed in untreated patients with hematological or solid cancers than in age-matched healthy donors. Declining TCR diversity with age in healthy donors was mainly explained by loss of richness; in cancer patients, loss of evenness also contributed.

This TCR derives from a human donor with a solid tumor. The sample was blood. The sequence links TRBV7-2 to TRBJ2-1; 8 central bases correspond to TRBD2. The CDR3 sequence is CASSLGGRKSYNEQFF. The bases read TGTGCCAGCAGCTTAGGCGGGAGGAAATCCTACAATGAGCAGTTCTTC.